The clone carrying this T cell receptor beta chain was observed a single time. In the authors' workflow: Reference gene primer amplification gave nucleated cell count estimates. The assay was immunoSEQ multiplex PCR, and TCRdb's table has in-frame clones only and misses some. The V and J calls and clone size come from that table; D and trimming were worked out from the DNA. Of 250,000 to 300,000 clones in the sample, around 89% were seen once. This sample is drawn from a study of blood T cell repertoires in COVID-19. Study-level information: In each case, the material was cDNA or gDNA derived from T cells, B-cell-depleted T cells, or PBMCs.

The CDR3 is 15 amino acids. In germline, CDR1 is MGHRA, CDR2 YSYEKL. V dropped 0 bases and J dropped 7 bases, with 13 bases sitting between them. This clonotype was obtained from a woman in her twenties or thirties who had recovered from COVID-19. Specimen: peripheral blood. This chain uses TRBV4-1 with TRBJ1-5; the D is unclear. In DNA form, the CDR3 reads TGCGCCAGCAGCCAAGACAACTCCCCGGGACAGCCCCAGCATTTT. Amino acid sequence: CASSQDNSPGQPQHF.